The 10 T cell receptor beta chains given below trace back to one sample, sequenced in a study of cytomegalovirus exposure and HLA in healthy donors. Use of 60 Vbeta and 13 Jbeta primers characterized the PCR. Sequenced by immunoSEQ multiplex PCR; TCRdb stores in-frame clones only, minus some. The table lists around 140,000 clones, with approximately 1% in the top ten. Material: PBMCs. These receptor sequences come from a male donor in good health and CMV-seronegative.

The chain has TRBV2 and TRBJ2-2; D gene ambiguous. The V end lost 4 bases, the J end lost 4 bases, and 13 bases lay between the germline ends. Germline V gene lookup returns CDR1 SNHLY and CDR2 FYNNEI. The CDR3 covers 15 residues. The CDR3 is CASSVLSSGTGELFF. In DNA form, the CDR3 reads TGTGCCAGCAGTGTTTTAAGTTCCGGCACCGGGGAGCTGTTTTTT.

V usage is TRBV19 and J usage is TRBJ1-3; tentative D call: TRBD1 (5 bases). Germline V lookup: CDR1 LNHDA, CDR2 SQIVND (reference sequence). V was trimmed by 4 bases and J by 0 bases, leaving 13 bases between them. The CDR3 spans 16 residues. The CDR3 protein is CASSRGQSLSGNTIYF. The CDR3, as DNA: TGTGCCAGTAGTAGAGGACAATCCCTCTCTGGAAACACCATATATTTT.

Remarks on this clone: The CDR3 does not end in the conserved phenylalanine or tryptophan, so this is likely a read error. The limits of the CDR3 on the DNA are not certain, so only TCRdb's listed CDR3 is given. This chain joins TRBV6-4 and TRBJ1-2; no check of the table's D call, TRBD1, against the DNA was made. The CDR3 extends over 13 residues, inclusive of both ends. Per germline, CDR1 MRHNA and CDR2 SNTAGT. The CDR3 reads CASSHPLRDTDPS.

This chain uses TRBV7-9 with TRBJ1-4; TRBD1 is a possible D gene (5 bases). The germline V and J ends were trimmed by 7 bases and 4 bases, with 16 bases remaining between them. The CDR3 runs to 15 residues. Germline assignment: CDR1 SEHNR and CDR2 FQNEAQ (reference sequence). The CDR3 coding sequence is TGTGCCAGCAACCCGGGTGGGGGACTTAATGAAAAACTGTTTTTT. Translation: CASNPGGGLNEKLFF.

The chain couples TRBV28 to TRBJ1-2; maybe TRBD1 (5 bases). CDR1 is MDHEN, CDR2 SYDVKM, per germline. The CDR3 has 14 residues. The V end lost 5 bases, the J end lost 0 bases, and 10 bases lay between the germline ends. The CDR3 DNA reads TGTGCCAGCAGTCCTCGGGGGGCTAACTATGGCTACACCTTC. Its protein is CASSPRGANYGYTF.

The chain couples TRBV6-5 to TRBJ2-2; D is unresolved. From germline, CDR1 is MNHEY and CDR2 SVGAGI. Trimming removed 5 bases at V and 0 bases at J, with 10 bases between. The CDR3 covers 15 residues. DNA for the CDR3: TGTGCCAGCAGTCCCCCGACACCGAACACCGGGGAGCTGTTTTTT. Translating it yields CASSPPTPNTGELFF.

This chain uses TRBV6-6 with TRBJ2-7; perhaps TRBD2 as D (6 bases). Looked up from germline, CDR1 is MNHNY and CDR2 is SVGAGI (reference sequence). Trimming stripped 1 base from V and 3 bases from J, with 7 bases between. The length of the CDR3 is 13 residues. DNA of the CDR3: TGTGCCAGCAGTTACTGGCGGGACTACGAGCAGTACTTC. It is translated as CASSYWRDYEQYF.

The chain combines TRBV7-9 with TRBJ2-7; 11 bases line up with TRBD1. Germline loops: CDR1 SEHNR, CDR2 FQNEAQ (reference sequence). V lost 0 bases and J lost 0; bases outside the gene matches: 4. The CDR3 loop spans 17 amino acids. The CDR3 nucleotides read TGTGCCAGCAGCTTAGCCGGGACAGGGGGTCTCTCCTACGAGCAGTACTTC. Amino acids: CASSLAGTGGLSYEQYF.

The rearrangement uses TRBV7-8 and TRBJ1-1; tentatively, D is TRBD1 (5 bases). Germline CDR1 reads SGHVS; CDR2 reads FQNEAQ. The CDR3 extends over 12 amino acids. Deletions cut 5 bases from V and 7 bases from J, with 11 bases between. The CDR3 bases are TGTGCCAGCAGCCACCCGGGGGGTGAAGCTTTCTTT. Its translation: CASSHPGGEAFF.

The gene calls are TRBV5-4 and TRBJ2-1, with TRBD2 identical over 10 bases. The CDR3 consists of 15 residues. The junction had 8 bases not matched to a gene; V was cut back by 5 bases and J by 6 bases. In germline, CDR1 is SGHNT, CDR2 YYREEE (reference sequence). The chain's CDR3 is CASRSDSGRFNEQFF. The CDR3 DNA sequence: TGTGCCAGCAGAAGTGATAGCGGGAGGTTCAATGAGCAGTTCTTC. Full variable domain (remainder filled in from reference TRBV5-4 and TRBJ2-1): ETGVTQSPTHLIKTRGQQVTLRCSSQSGHNTVSWYQQALGQGPQFIFQYYREEENGRGNFPPRFSGLQFPNYSSELNVNALELDDSALYLCASRSDSGRFNEQFFGPGTRLTVL.